Shown below are 2 T cell receptor beta chains from a single sample sequenced in a study of T cell responses to AZD1222 COVID-19 vaccine. The protocol was immunoSEQ multiplex PCR, while the TCRdb copy is restricted to in-frame clones and leaves out a portion. This sample has 120,000 or so clones; around 90% occur once, and the top ten carry 7.8%. The sample here was peripheral blood, taken on day 0 of AZD1222 vaccination. The receptors originated from an adult in good health.

This chain connects TRBV27 to TRBJ2-5; 13 positions match TRBD2. The ends lost 8 bases at V and 5 bases at J; junction bases unmatched: 8. CDR1 is MNHEY and CDR2 is SMNVEV in the germline V gene (reference sequence). The CDR3 length is 15 residues. The CDR3 DNA reads as TGTGCCAGCGGAAGGACTAGCGGGGGTTTTGAGACCCAGTACTTC. Its translation: CASGRTSGGFETQYF.

The V call is TRBV7-8, the J call TRBJ1-6; TRBD1 agrees at 9 bases. Trimming at V came to 6 bases and at J to 6 bases, leaving 6 bases not matched to a gene. In germline, CDR1 is SGHVS, CDR2 FQNEAQ. This CDR3 is built from 15 residues. CDR3 DNA sequence: TGTGCCAGCAGTTCTCCGGGACAGGGTAATTCACCCCTCCACTTT. Its translation: CASSSPGQGNSPLHF. Combining the CDR3 with reference TRBV7-8 and TRBJ1-6 gives the whole variable domain GAGVSQSPRYKVAKRGQDVALRCDPISGHVSLFWYQQALGQGPEFLTYFQNEAQLDKSGLPSDRFFAERPEGSVSTLKIQRTQQEDSAVYLCASSSPGQGNSPLHFGNGTRLTVT.